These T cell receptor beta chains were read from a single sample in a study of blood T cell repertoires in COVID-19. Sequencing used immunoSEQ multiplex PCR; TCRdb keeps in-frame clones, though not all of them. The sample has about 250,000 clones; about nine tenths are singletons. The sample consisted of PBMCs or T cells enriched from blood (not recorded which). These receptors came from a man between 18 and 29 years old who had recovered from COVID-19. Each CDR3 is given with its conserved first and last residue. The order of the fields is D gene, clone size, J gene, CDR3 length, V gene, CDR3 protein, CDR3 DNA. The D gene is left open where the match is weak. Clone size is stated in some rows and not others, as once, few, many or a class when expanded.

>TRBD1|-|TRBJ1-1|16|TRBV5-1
CASSLGQGPMNTEAFF
TGCGCCAGCAGCTTAGGACAGGGTCCCATGAACACTGAAGCTTTCTTT
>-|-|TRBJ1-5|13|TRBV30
CAWSPGRSQPQHF
TGTGCCTGGAGTCCCGGCAGGTCTCAGCCCCAGCATTTT
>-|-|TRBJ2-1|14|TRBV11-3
CASSLGGHYNEQFF
TGTGCCAGCAGCTTGGGAGGACACTACAATGAGCAGTTCTTC
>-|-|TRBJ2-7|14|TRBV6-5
CASSFDRETYEQYF
TGTGCCAGCAGTTTCGACAGAGAGACCTACGAGCAGTACTTC
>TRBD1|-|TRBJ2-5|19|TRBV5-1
CASSGSPGQGLREWETQYF
TGCGCCAGCAGCGGTTCCCCGGGACAGGGGTTACGGGAGTGGGAGACCCAGTACTTC
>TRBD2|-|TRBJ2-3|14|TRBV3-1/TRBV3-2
CASSHSGSTDTQYF
TGTGCCAGCAGCCATAGCGGGTCCACAGATACGCAGTATTTT
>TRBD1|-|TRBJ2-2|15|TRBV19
CASSMARGRAGELFF
TGTGCCAGTAGTATGGCCAGGGGGCGCGCCGGGGAGCTGTTTTTT
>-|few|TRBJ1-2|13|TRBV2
CASSGQGHYGYTF
TGTGCCAGCAGTGGGCAGGGGCACTATGGCTACACCTTC
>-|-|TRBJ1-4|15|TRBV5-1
CASSLPGTGTEKLFF
TGCGCCAGCAGCTTACCCGGAACAGGGACTGAAAAACTGTTTTTT
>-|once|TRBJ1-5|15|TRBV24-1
CATTNSEQGGQPQHF
TGTGCCACCACCAATTCGGAACAGGGCGGTCAGCCCCAGCATTTT
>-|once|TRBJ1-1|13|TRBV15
CATSSNLNTEAFF
TGTGCCACCAGCAGCAACTTGAACACTGAAGCTTTCTTT
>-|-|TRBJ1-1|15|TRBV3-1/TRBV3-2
CASSQEGGEGTEAFF
TGTGCCAGCAGCCAAGAAGGCGGGGAGGGCACTGAAGCTTTCTTT